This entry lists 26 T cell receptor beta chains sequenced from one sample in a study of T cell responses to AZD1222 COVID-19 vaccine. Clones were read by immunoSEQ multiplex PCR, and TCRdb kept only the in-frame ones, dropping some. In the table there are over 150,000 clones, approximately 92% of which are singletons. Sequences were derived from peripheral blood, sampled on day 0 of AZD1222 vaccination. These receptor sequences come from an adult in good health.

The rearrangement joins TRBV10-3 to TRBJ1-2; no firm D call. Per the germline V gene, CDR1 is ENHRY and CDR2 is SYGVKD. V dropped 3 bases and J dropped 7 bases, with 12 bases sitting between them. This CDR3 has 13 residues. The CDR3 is CAISDTYTPGYTF. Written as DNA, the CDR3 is TGTGCCATCAGTGACACCTATACCCCTGGCTACACCTTC.

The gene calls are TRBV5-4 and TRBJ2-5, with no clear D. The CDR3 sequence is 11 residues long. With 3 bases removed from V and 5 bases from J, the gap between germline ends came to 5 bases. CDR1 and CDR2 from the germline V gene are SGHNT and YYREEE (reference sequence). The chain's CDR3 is CASSWKETQYF. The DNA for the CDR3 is TGTGCCAGCAGCTGGAAGGAGACCCAGTACTTC. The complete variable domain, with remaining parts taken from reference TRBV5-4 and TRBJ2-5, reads ETGVTQSPTHLIKTRGQQVTLRCSSQSGHNTVSWYQQALGQGPQFIFQYYREEENGRGNFPPRFSGLQFPNYSSELNVNALELDDSALYLCASSWKETQYFGPGTRLLVL.

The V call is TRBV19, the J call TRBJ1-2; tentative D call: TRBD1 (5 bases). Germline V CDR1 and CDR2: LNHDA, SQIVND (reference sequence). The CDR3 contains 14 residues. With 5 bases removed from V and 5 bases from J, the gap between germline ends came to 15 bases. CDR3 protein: CASSSTPRGYGYTF. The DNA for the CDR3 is TGTGCCAGTAGTTCAACCCCGAGGGGATATGGCTACACCTTC. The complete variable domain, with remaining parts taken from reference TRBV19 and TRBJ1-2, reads DGGITQSPKYLFRKEGQNVTLSCEQNLNHDAMYWYRQDPGQGLRLIYYSQIVNDFQKGDIAEGYSVSREKKESFPLTVTSAQKNPTAFYLCASSSTPRGYGYTFGSGTRLTVV.

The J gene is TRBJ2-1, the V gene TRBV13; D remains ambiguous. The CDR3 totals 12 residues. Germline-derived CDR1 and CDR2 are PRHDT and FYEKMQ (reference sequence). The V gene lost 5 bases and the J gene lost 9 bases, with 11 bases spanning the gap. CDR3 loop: CASSLESGEQFF. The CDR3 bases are TGTGCCAGCAGCCTTGAATCGGGTGAGCAGTTCTTC.

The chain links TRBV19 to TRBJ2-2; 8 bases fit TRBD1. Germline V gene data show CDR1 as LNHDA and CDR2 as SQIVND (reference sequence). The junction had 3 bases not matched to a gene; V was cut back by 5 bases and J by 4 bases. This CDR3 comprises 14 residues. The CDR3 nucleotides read TGTGCCAGTAGTGTGGACAGGGCCACCGGGGAGCTGTTTTTT. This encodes CASSVDRATGELFF.

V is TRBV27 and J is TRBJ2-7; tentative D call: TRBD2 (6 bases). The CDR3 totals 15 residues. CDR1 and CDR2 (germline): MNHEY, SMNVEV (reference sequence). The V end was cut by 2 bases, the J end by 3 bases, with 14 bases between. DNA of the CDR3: TGTGCCAGCAGTTTACGCGGGGTGGGCCTCTACGAGCAGTACTTC. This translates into CASSLRGVGLYEQYF.

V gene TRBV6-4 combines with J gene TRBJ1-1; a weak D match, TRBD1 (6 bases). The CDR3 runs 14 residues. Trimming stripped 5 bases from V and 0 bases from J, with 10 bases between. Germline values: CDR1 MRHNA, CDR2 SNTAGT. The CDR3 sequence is CASSSDSMNTEAFF. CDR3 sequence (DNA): TGTGCCAGCAGTTCGGACAGCATGAACACTGAAGCTTTCTTT.

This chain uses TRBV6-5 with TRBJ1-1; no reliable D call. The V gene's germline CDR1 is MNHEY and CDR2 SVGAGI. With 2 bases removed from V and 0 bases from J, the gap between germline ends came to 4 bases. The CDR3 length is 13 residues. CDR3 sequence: CASSYVVNTEAFF. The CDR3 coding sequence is TGTGCCAGCAGTTACGTAGTGAACACTGAAGCTTTCTTT.

Here the CDR3 DNA reads TGTGCCAGCAGTAGAACCGGGACTAGGATAGATACGCAGTATTTT. This encodes CASSRTGTRIDTQYF. V is TRBV28 and J is TRBJ2-3; TRBD2 matches 8 bases. CDR1 MDHEN and CDR2 SYDVKM come from the germline V gene. The CDR3 extends over 15 amino acids. With 5 bases clipped from V and 5 bases from J, the junction kept 9 bases outside the gene matches.

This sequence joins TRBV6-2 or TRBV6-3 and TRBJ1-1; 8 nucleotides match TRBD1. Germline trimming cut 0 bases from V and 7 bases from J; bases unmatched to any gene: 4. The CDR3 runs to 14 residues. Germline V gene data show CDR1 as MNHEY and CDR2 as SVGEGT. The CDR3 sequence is CASSYSQGASEAFF. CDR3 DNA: TGTGCCAGCAGTTACTCGCAGGGGGCTAGTGAAGCTTTCTTT.

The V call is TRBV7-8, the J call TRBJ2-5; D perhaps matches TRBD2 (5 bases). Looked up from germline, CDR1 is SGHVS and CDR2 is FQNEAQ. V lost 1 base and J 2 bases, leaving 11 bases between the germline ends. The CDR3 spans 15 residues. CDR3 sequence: CASSLVSGFQETQYF. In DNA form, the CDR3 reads TGTGCCAGCAGCTTAGTTTCGGGATTTCAAGAGACCCAGTACTTC.

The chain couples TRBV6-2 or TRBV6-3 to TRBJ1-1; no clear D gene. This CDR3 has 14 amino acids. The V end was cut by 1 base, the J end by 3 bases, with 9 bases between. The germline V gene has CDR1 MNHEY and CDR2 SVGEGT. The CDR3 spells CASSYWAADTEAFF. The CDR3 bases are TGTGCCAGCAGTTACTGGGCAGCGGACACTGAAGCTTTCTTT.

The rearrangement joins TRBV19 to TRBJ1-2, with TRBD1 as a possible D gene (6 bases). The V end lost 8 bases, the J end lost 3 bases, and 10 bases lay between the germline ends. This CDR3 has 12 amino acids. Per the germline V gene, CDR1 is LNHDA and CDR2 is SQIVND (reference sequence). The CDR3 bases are TGTGCCAGTTACACAGGGTACTATGGCTACACCTTC. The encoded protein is CASYTGYYGYTF. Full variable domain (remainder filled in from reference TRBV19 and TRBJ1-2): DGGITQSPKYLFRKEGQNVTLSCEQNLNHDAMYWYRQDPGQGLRLIYYSQIVNDFQKGDIAEGYSVSREKKESFPLTVTSAQKNPTAFYLCASYTGYYGYTFGSGTRLTVV.

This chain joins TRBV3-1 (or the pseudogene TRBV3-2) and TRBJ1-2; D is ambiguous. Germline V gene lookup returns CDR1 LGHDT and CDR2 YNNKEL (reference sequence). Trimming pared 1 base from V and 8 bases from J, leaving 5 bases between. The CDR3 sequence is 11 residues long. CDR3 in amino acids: CASSQVRGYTF. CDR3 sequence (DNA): TGTGCCAGCAGCCAAGTCCGGGGCTACACCTTC.

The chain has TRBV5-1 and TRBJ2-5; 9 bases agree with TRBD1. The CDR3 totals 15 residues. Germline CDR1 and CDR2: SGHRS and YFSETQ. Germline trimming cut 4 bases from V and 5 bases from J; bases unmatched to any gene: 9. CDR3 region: CASSTLQGARETQYF. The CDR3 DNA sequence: TGCGCCAGCAGCACCTTACAGGGGGCGCGGGAGACCCAGTACTTC.

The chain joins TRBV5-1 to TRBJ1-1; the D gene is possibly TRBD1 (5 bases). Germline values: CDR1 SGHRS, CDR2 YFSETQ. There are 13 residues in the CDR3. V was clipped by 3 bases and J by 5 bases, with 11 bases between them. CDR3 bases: TGCGCCAGCAGCTCCAGGGTTAGAACTGAAGCTTTCTTT. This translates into CASSSRVRTEAFF.

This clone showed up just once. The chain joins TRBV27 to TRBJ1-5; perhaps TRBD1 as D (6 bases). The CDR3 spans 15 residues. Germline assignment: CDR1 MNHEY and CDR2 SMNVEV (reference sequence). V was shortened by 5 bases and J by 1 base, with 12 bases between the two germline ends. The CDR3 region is CASSRLTGSNQPQHF. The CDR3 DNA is TGTGCCAGCAGTAGGTTGACAGGCAGCAATCAGCCCCAGCATTTT.

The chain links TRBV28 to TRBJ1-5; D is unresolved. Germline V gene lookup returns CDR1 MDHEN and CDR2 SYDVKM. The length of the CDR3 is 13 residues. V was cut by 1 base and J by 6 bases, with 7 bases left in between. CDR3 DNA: TGTGCCAGCAGTTTATCTTCCAGTCAGCCCCAGCATTTT. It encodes CASSLSSSQPQHF.

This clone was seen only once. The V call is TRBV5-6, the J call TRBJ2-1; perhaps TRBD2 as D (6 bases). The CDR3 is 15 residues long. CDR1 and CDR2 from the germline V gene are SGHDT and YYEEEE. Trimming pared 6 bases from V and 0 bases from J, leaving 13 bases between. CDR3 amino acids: CASTSGRDSYNEQFF. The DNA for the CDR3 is TGTGCCAGCACCTCGGGGCGGGACTCCTACAATGAGCAGTTCTTC.

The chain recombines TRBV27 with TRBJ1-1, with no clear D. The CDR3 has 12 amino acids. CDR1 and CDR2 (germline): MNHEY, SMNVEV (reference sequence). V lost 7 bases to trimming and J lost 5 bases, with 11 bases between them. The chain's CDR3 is CASMAGGTEAFF. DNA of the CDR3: TGTGCCAGCATGGCGGGAGGTACTGAAGCTTTCTTT.

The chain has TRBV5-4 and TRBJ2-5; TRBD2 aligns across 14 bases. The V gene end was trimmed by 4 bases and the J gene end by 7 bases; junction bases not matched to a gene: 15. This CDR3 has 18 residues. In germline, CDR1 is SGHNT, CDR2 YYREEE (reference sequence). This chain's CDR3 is CASSATTGTSGSRGTQYF. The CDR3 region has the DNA TGTGCCAGCAGCGCCACCACCGGGACTAGCGGGAGTAGGGGGACCCAGTACTTC.

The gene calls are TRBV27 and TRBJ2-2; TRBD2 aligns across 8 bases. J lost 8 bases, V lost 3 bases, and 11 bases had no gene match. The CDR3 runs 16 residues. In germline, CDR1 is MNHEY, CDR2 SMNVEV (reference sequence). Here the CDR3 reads CASSLTGGPFVGELFF. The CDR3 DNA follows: TGTGCCAGCAGTTTGACGGGAGGGCCGTTTGTGGGGGAGCTGTTTTTT.

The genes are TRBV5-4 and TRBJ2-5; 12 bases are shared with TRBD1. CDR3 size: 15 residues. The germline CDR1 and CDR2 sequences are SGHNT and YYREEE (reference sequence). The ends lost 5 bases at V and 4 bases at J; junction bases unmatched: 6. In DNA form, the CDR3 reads TGTGCCAGCAGACCCCGGGACAGGGGGCGAGAGACCCAGTACTTC. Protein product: CASRPRDRGRETQYF.

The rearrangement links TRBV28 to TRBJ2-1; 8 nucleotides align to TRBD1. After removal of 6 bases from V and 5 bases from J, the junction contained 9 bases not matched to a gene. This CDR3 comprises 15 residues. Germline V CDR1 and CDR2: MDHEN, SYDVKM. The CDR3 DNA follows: TGTGCCAGCAGCCCAGGGGGCGGGATAAACAATGAGCAGTTCTTC. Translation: CASSPGGGINNEQFF.

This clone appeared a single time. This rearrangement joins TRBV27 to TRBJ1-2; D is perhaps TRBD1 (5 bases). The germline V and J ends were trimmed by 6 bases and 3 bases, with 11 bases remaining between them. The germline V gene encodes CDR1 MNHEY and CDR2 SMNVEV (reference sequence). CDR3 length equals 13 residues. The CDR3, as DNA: TGTGCCAGCAGGAGGGGTGGGTACTATGGCTACACCTTC. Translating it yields CASRRGGYYGYTF.

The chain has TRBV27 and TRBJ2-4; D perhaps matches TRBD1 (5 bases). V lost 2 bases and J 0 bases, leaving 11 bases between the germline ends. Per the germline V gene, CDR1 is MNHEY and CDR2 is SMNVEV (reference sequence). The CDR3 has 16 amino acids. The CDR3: CASSLIGEVAKNIQYF. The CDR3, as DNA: TGTGCCAGCAGTTTAATAGGGGAAGTAGCCAAAAACATTCAGTACTTC.